These 6 T cell receptor beta chains were sequenced from one sample in a study of identical twins. One entry per CDR3 protein results from TCRdb running MiXCR on the 5' RACE reads. This sample has approximately 210,000 distinct CDR3 sequences, with around 10% found just once. Material: memory (CD45RO+) T cells sorted from blood. Source of these receptors: a woman aged 18 to 35 in good health.

Ten or more counts support this clonotype. The chain is built from TRBV12-3 or TRBV12-4 and TRBJ1-2; D ambiguous. V was cut by 6 bases and J by 7 bases, with 15 bases left in between. This CDR3 region has 13 residues. For the CDR3, the DNA is TGTGCCAGCAGCCCCGGGCGGGTTATTGGCTACACCTTC. As protein: CASSPGRVIGYTF.

This clonotype occurred a few times. The chain joins TRBV5-4 to TRBJ1-1, with D uncertain. The germline V and J ends were trimmed by 4 bases and 0 bases, with 22 bases remaining between them. The CDR3 contains 18 residues. The germline gives CDR1 SGHNT, CDR2 YYREEE (reference sequence). The CDR3 region has the DNA TGTGCCAGCAGCAACCCGGGCTTCACTGCCTTCATGAACACTGAAGCTTTCTTT. It is translated as CASSNPGFTAFMNTEAFF.

Only a few counts were recorded for this clonotype. The V gene is TRBV18, the J gene TRBJ2-3, with D possibly being TRBD2 (6 bases). The length of the CDR3 is 13 residues. Per the germline V gene, CDR1 is KGHSH and CDR2 is LQKENI. V was cut by 5 bases and J by 1 base, with 7 bases left in between. The CDR3 DNA follows: TGTGCCAGCTCAGCGGGACGCACAGATACGCAGTATTTT. It specifies CASSAGRTDTQYF.

This clonotype occurred many times. The chain joins TRBV28 to TRBJ1-2; maybe TRBD1 (5 bases). This CDR3 spans 14 amino acids. V was trimmed by 4 bases and J by 4 bases, leaving 13 bases between them. Per the germline V gene, CDR1 is MDHEN and CDR2 is SYDVKM. CDR3 sequence: CASSSLIGTYGYTF. Here the CDR3 DNA reads TGTGCCAGCAGTTCCCTCATAGGGACCTATGGCTACACCTTC.

The chain is built from TRBV10-1 and TRBJ2-3, with 7 positions matching TRBD2. Germline CDR1 reads WNHNN; CDR2 reads SYGVQD (reference sequence). The CDR3 has 14 residues. With 6 bases clipped from V and 3 bases from J, the junction kept 6 bases outside the gene matches. The CDR3: CASSGIAGTDTQYF. Here the CDR3 DNA reads TGCGCCAGCAGCGGTATAGCGGGTACAGATACGCAGTATTTT.

This clonotype appeared a few times. The V and J genes are TRBV20-1 and TRBJ2-7, with D hard to call. CDR3 length equals 12 residues. Trimming left V 1 base short and J 4 bases short, with 8 bases between. CDR1 and CDR2 from the germline V gene are DFQATT and SNEGSKA (reference sequence). The CDR3 loop is CSARVSEYEQYF. DNA for the CDR3: TGCAGTGCTAGAGTTTCCGAATACGAGCAGTACTTC.